Listed below are T cell receptor beta chains from one sample, sequenced in a study of CD8+ T cells in alopecia areata. Profiled with immunoSEQ multiplex PCR; TCRdb holds only in-frame clones, not every one. The table shows about 150,000 clones, with roughly 61% occurring only once. The starting material was CD4+ T cells sorted from blood, obtained at week 0. These receptors were collected from a human donor with alopecia areata. Both conserved end residues are part of each CDR3. D genes are given only for firm matches. Clone size is shown for a subset of rows, as once, few, many or a class of expanded clone.

J gene	V gene	D gene	clone size	CDR3 protein	CDR3 DNA
TRBJ2-1	TRBV29-1	TRBD1	.	CSFRHTRTGGNEQFF	TGCAGCTTTAGGCATACTCGGACAGGGGGAAATGAGCAGTTCTTC
TRBJ1-4	TRBV4-3	.	.	CASSLVENEKLFF	TGCGCCAGCAGCCTAGTTGAAAATGAAAAACTGTTTTTT
TRBJ2-3	TRBV9	.	.	CASSVAGSPSTDTQYF	TGTGCCAGCAGCGTAGCAGGGTCTCCATCCACAGATACGCAGTATTTT
TRBJ2-5	TRBV29-1	.	.	CSGVGSLGTQYF	TGCAGCGGGGTGGGGTCCCTGGGGACCCAGTACTTC
TRBJ2-1	TRBV29-1	TRBD2	few	CSVSTSESYNEQFF	TGCAGCGTTTCTACTAGCGAGTCCTACAATGAGCAGTTCTTC
TRBJ1-2	TRBV29-1	.	.	CSVWDVGGYTF	TGCAGCGTTTGGGACGTGGGTGGCTACACCTTC
TRBJ1-2	TRBV14	.	few	CASSLLGGGTGYGYTF	TGTGCCAGCAGCCTCCTGGGGGGGGGCACCGGCTATGGCTACACCTTC
TRBJ1-1	TRBV30	.	few	CAWSASGATEAFF	TGTGCCTGGAGTGCATCAGGGGCCACTGAAGCTTTCTTT
TRBJ2-7	TRBV29-1	.	few	CSVVSGTRSFYEQYF	TGCAGCGTTGTATCTGGGACGCGTTCCTTCTACGAGCAGTACTTC
TRBJ2-3	TRBV9	.	few	CASSGATDTQYF	TGTGCCAGCAGCGGAGCCACAGATACGCAGTATTTT
TRBJ2-3	TRBV7-2	TRBD2	few	CASRRAGTSFADTQYF	TGTGCCAGCAGAAGGGCCGGGACTAGCTTTGCAGATACGCAGTATTTT
TRBJ2-5	TRBV9	TRBD2	.	CASSVGLAGGPETQYF	TGTGCCAGCAGCGTCGGACTAGCGGGGGGGCCGGAGACCCAGTACTTC
TRBJ2-5	TRBV29-1	TRBD2	.	CSVGTSGNQETQYF	TGCAGCGTGGGGACTAGCGGCAACCAAGAGACCCAGTACTTC
TRBJ2-5	TRBV19	TRBD1	.	CASSRRRDREETQYF	TGTGCCAGTAGTCGCCGTCGGGACAGAGAAGAGACCCAGTACTTC
TRBJ2-7	TRBV7-2	TRBD2	.	CASSQSGGVRDEQYF	TGTGCCAGCAGCCAAAGCGGGGGCGTTAGGGACGAGCAGTACTTC
TRBJ1-1	TRBV7-9	.	few	CASRIGGPNTEAFF	TGTGCCAGCAGAATTGGGGGGCCGAACACTGAAGCTTTCTTT
TRBJ1-2	TRBV4-2	.	.	CASSLPLEGYGYTF	TGTGCCAGCAGCCTGCCCTTGGAGGGATATGGCTACACCTTC
TRBJ1-1	TRBV5-1	.	few	CASSFTGNTEAFF	TGCGCCAGCAGCTTCACAGGGAACACTGAAGCTTTCTTT
TRBJ2-2	TRBV10-2	TRBD2	.	CASKERGDRITGELFF	TGCGCCAGCAAGGAGCGGGGGGATCGTATCACCGGGGAGCTGTTTTTT
TRBJ2-2	TRBV29-1	TRBD1	.	CSVKKGASGELFF	TGCAGCGTCAAAAAGGGGGCTAGCGGGGAGCTGTTTTTT
TRBJ2-7	TRBV10-3	TRBD1	.	CAISRTGGYEQYF	TGTGCCATCAGTCGGACAGGGGGGTACGAGCAGTACTTC
TRBJ2-5	TRBV29-1	TRBD2	.	CSVASGGAVVQETQYF	TGCAGCGTTGCAAGCGGGGGGGCTGTTGTCCAAGAGACCCAGTACTTC
TRBJ1-5	TRBV7-2	.	.	CASSLMGNQPQHF	TGTGCCAGCAGCTTAATGGGAAATCAGCCCCAGCATTTT
TRBJ2-1	TRBV30	.	.	CAWDKDRLSYNEQFF	TGTGCCTGGGACAAGGACAGATTGTCCTACAATGAGCAGTTCTTC
TRBJ2-1	TRBV29-1	TRBD1	few	CSVKRGTGGIGEQFF	TGCAGCGTCAAACGGGGGACAGGGGGTATTGGTGAGCAGTTCTTC
TRBJ2-5	TRBV15	TRBD2	.	CATSSWGERGEETQYF	TGTGCCACCAGCAGTTGGGGAGAGCGGGGGGAAGAGACCCAGTACTTC
TRBJ2-5	TRBV7-2	.	.	CASSSPQETQYF	TGTGCCAGCAGCTCTCCCCAAGAGACCCAGTACTTC
TRBJ2-6	TRBV5-4	TRBD1	.	CASSYNRLQGANSGANVLTF	TGTGCCAGCAGCTACAACCGATTACAGGGGGCTAACTCTGGGGCCAACGTCCTGACTTTC
TRBJ1-1	TRBV30	.	.	CAWSGGSRAAFF	TGTGCCTGGAGTGGGGGATCGAGAGCGGCTTTCTTT
TRBJ2-5	TRBV6-6	.	few	CASSYSTGQETQYF	TGTGCCAGCAGTTACTCGACAGGTCAAGAGACCCAGTACTTC
TRBJ1-1	TRBV30	.	.	CACTQRTNTEAFF	TGTGCCTGTACACAAAGGACAAACACTGAAGCTTTCTTT
TRBJ1-1	TRBV5-1	.	few	CASSLDPGSNTEAFF	TGCGCCAGCAGCTTGGACCCCGGGTCTAACACTGAAGCTTTCTTT
TRBJ1-2	TRBV29-1	.	.	CSVVRQNQHGYTF	TGCAGCGTTGTTCGGCAGAACCAACATGGCTACACCTTC
TRBJ2-1	TRBV29-1	TRBD2	few	CSVKGLAGNEQFF	TGCAGCGTGAAGGGACTAGCCGGAAATGAGCAGTTCTTC
TRBJ1-5	TRBV19	.	.	CASSMSNSNQPQHF	TGTGCCAGTAGTATGAGCAATAGCAATCAGCCCCAGCATTTT
TRBJ2-4	TRBV25-1	TRBD2	few	CASSLGRGIQYF	TGTGCCAGCAGTTTGGGGAGGGGCATTCAGTACTTC
TRBJ2-5	TRBV14	TRBD1	.	CASSPRTGQETQYF	TGTGCCAGCAGCCCTCGGACAGGGCAAGAGACCCAGTACTTC
TRBJ2-1	TRBV6-1	TRBD1	few	CASSDGQGPYNEQFF	TGTGCCAGCAGTGATGGACAGGGCCCCTACAATGAGCAGTTCTTC
TRBJ2-1	TRBV5-4	.	.	CASSLVGANEQFF	TGTGCCAGCAGCTTGGTGGGGGCCAATGAGCAGTTCTTC
TRBJ1-5	TRBV30	TRBD1	.	CAWSGTGGQPQHF	TGTGCCTGGAGTGGGACAGGAGGCCAGCCCCAGCATTTT
TRBJ1-6	TRBV12-5	.	.	CASGLVQGNSPLHF	TGTGCTAGTGGTTTGGTACAGGGAAATTCACCCCTCCACTTT
TRBJ2-7	TRBV2	.	.	CASGQLYEQYF	TGTGCCAGCGGACAGCTCTACGAGCAGTACTTC
TRBJ2-3	TRBV4-1	.	few	CASSQRLRGFTDTQYF	TGCGCCAGCAGCCAACGCTTGAGGGGATTCACAGATACGCAGTATTTT
TRBJ1-2	TRBV2	.	.	CASNWDPQPGGYTF	TGTGCCAGCAACTGGGACCCCCAACCTGGTGGCTACACCTTC
TRBJ1-6	TRBV27	TRBD1	.	CASSDRVNSPLHF	TGTGCCAGCAGCGACAGGGTAAATTCACCCCTCCACTTT
TRBJ2-7	TRBV23-1	.	once	CASQWGAYEQYF	TGCGCCAGCCAATGGGGGGCTTACGAGCAGTACTTC
TRBJ2-5	TRBV9	.	.	CASSVGHQETQYF	TGTGCCAGCAGCGTAGGACACCAAGAGACCCAGTACTTC
TRBJ2-2	TRBV7-2	.	once	CASSLDRITGELFF	TGTGCCAGCAGCTTAGATCGGATCACCGGGGAGCTGTTTTTT
TRBJ1-2	TRBV30	.	.	CAWSVQGAPGDGYTF	TGTGCCTGGAGTGTACAAGGGGCTCCCGGCGATGGCTACACCTTC
TRBJ1-2	TRBV7-2	.	.	CASGANYGYTF	TGTGCCAGCGGGGCAAACTATGGCTACACCTTC
TRBJ2-5	TRBV2	.	.	CASSDRGTQYF	TGTGCCAGCAGTGACCGGGGGACCCAGTACTTC
TRBJ2-7	TRBV7-9	.	few	CASSSNWGGYEQYF	TGTGCCAGCAGCTCAAACTGGGGAGGATACGAGCAGTACTTC
TRBJ2-3	TRBV19	TRBD2	.	CASETSGETDTQYF	TGTGCCAGCGAGACTAGCGGGGAAACAGATACGCAGTATTTT
TRBJ1-2	TRBV6-1	.	.	CASSSSGGGGYTF	TGTGCCAGTTCCTCCTCGGGCGGAGGAGGCTACACCTTC